This T cell receptor (beta chain) is from a study of blood T cell repertoires in COVID-19. Here immunoSEQ multiplex PCR was the method, and the copy in TCRdb shows in-frame clones only, minus some. This sample has around 250,000 clones; around four fifths occur once, and the top ten carry approximately 5.9%. The CDR3 runs 16 residues. The germline V gene has CDR1 MDHEN and CDR2 SYDVKM. The ends were cut back, 4 bases at V and 2 bases at J, with 15 bases in the middle. The chain joins TRBV28 to TRBJ1-5; a possible D gene is TRBD1 (6 bases). The sample taken for sequencing was peripheral blood. This clonotype originated in a man older than 75 with acute or convalescent COVID-19. The CDR3 loop is CASSWGRGTGNQPQHF. DNA for the CDR3: TGTGCCAGCAGTTGGGGCAGGGGCACGGGCAATCAGCCCCAGCATTTT.